Each of the 8 T cell receptor beta chains below was sequenced from the same sample in a study of T cell repertoires in cytomegalovirus infection. TCRdb processed the reads anew with MiXCR; each CDR3 protein has one entry. The table shows around 250,000 distinct CDR3 sequences, with about a sixth occurring only once. Sequenced input: CD8+ T cells from PBMCs. The receptors come from a human donor in good health (CMV status not recorded). Some clones in this sample may be carry-over from other donors' samples.

This clonotype was observed a handful of times. The V call is TRBV5-1, the J call TRBJ2-7; 10 bases match TRBD1. J gave up 3 bases and V 4 bases, and 4 bases lay outside the gene matches. The CDR3 is made up of 14 amino acids. Germline V gives CDR1 SGHRS, CDR2 YFSETQ. The CDR3 reads CASSEDRGLYEQYF. The CDR3 region has the DNA TGCGCCAGCAGCGAAGACAGGGGGCTCTACGAGCAGTACTTC.

This chain uses TRBV15 with TRBJ2-5; 8 bases agree with TRBD2. The CDR3 totals 15 residues. Germline trimming cut 5 bases from V and 1 base from J; bases unmatched to any gene: 6. In germline, CDR1 is LNHNV, CDR2 YYDKDF (reference sequence). As DNA, the CDR3 is TGTGCCACCAGCCTCGGGGGGGCAACCCAAGAGACCCAGTACTTC. It specifies CATSLGGATQETQYF.

In DNA, the CDR3 is TGCAGTGCTACAGGGGGCGTTGTCTATGGCTACACCTTC. Translated, it gives CSATGGVVYGYTF. V and J are TRBV20-1 and TRBJ1-2; 8 nucleotides match TRBD1. The J segment lost 4 bases and the V segment lost 4 bases, leaving 5 bases of the junction unmatched. Looked up from germline, CDR1 is DFQATT and CDR2 is SNEGSKA (reference sequence). The CDR3 sequence is 13 residues long.

J is TRBJ1-4 and V is TRBV2, with unresolved D. V was shortened by 6 bases and J by 7 bases, with 18 bases between the two germline ends. The V gene's germline CDR1 is SNHLY and CDR2 FYNNEI. The CDR3 length is 15 residues. This CDR3 reads CASSAILERSEKLFF. In DNA form, the CDR3 reads TGTGCCAGCAGCGCAATACTAGAAAGGTCTGAAAAACTGTTTTTT. Full variable domain (missing parts from reference TRBV2 and TRBJ1-4): EPEVTQTPSHQVTQMGQEVILRCVPISNHLYFYWYRQILGQKVEFLVSFYNNEISEKSEIFDDQFSVERPDGSNFTLKIRSTKLEDSAMYFCASSAILERSEKLFFGSGTQLSVL.

This sequence joins TRBV2 and TRBJ2-5; D perhaps matches TRBD2 (6 bases). The CDR3 length is 12 residues. The germline V gene has CDR1 SNHLY and CDR2 FYNNEI. Between the trimmed V and J ends, which lost 3 bases and 5 bases, there was a span of 7 bases. The DNA for the CDR3 is TGTGCCAGCAGTGACGGAGGGGAGACCCAGTACTTC. Residues: CASSDGGETQYF.

The chain couples TRBV28 to TRBJ2-4; D not certain. Germline loops: CDR1 MDHEN, CDR2 SYDVKM. Trimming pared 2 bases from V and 4 bases from J, leaving 9 bases between. This CDR3 is 14 amino acids long. CDR3 nucleotide sequence: TGTGCCAGCAGTTTAGGTGGGCAAAAAAACATTCAGTACTTC. It translates to CASSLGGQKNIQYF.

V and J are TRBV19 and TRBJ2-4, with a weak D call TRBD2 (5 bases). The CDR3 runs 12 residues. The germline CDR1 and CDR2 sequences are LNHDA and SQIVND (reference sequence). Trimming cost V 3 bases and J 6 bases, with 6 bases left between them. The CDR3 protein is CASSIAGNIQYF. In nucleotides, the CDR3 is TGTGCCAGTAGTATCGCGGGAAACATTCAGTACTTC.

There are many counts of this clonotype. This chain uses TRBV28 with TRBJ2-2; 7 bases are a match to TRBD1. Germline lookup yields CDR1 MDHEN and CDR2 SYDVKM. The CDR3 totals 12 residues. The V segment lost 6 bases and the J segment 10 bases; nucleotides outside the gene matches: 5. CDR3 residues: CASSPGTAELFF. DNA for the CDR3: TGTGCCAGCAGCCCAGGGACAGCGGAGCTGTTTTTT.